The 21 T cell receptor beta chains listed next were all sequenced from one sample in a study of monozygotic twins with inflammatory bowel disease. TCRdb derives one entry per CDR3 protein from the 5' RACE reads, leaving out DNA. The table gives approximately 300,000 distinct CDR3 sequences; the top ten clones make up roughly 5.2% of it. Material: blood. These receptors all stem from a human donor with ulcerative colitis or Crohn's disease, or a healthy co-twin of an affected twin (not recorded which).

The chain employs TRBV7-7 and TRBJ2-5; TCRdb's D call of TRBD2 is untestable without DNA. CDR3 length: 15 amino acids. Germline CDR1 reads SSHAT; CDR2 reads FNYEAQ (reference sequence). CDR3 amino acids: CASSKGLENSETQYF.

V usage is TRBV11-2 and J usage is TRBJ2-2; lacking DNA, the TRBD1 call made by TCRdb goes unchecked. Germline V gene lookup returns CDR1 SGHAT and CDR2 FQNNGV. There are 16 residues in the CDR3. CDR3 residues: CASSPQGGFRAGELFF.

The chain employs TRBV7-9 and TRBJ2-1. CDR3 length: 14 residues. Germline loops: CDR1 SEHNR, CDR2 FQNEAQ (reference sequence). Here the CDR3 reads CASSVSISYNEQFF. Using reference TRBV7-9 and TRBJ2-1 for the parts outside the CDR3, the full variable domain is DTGVSQNPRHKITKRGQNVTFRCDPISEHNRLYWYRQTLGQGPEFLTYFQNEAQLEKSRLLSDRFSAERPKGSFSTLEIQRTEQGDSAMYLCASSVSISYNEQFFGPGTRLTVL.

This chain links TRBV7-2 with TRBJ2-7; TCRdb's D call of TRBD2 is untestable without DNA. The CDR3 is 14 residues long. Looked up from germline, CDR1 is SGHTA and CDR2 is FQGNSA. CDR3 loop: CASSGRTLEGEQYF.

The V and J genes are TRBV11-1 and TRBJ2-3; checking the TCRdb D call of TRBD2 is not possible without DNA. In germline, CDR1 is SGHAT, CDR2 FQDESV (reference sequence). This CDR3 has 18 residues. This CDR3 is CASRPGLGTSGSTDTQYF.

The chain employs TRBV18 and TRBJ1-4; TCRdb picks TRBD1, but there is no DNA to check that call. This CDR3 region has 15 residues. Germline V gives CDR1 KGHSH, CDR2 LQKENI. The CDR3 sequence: CASSPPDRANEKLFF.

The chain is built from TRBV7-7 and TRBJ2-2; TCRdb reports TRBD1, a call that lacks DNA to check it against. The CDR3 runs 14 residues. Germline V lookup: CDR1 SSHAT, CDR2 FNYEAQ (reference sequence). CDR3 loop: CASSLGEDTGELFF.

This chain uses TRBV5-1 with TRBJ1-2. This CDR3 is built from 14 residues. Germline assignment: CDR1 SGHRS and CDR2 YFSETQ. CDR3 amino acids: CASSLVTMDYGYTF.

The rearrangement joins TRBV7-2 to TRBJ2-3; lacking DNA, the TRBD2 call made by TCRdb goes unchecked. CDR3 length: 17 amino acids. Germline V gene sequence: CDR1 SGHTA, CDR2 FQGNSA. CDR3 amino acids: CASSLALAGLSTDTQYF.

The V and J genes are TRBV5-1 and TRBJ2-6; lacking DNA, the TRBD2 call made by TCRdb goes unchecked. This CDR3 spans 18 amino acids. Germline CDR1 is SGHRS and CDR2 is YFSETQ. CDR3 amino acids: CASSFGQGLLSGANVLTF.

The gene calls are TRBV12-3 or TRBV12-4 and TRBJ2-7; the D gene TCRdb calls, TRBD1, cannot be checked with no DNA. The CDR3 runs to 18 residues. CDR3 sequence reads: CASSLAQFSGQGSYEQYF.

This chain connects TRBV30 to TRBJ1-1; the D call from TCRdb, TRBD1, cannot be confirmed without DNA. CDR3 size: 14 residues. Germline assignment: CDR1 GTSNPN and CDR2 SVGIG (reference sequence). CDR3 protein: CAWTWGHMNTEAFF.

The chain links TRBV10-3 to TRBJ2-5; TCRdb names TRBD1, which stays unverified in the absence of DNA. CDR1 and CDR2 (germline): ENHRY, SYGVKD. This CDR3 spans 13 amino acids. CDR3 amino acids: CATGRGVQETQYF.

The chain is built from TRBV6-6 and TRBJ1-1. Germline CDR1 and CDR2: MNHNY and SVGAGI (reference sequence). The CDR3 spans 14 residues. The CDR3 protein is CASSYQGGDTEAFF.

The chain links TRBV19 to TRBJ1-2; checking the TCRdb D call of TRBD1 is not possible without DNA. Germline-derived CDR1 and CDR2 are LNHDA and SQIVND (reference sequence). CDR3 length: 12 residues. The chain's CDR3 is CASRSQGYGFTF. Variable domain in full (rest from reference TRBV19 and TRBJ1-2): DGGITQSPKYLFRKEGQNVTLSCEQNLNHDAMYWYRQDPGQGLRLIYYSQIVNDFQKGDIAEGYSVSREKKESFPLTVTSAQKNPTAFYLCASRSQGYGFTFGSGTRLTVV.

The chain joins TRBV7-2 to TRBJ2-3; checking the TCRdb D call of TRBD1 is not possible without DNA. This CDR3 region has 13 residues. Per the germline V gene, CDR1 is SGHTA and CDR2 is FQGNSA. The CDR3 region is CASSTQGAGTQYF.

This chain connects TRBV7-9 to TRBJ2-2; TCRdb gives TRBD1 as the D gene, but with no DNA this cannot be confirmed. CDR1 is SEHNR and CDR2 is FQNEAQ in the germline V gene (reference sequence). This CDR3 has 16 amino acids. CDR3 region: CASSLKLGLSTGELFF.

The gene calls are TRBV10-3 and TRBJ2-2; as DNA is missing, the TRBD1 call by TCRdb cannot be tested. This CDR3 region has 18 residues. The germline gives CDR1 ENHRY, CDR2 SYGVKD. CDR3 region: CAISELTGGAVNTGELFF.

CDR3 protein: CASSPRGSGQETQYF. The J gene is TRBJ2-5, the V gene TRBV18. CDR1 is KGHSH, CDR2 LQKENI, per germline. The CDR3 contains 15 residues.

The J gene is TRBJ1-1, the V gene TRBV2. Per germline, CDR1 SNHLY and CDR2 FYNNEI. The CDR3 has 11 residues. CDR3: CASSDWAQAFF.

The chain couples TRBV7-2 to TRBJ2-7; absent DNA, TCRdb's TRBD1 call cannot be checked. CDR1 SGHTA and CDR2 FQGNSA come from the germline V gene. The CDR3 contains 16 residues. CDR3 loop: CASSTGGRGFSYEQYF.